What follows describes a single T cell receptor (beta chain). The V segment lost 8 bases and the J segment 9 bases; nucleotides outside the gene matches: 8. Germline values: CDR1 MNHEY, CDR2 SMNVEV (reference sequence). The CDR3 has 13 amino acids. This sample is part of a study of blood T cell repertoires in COVID-19. Study context: Sources were T cells, B-cell-depleted T cells, or PBMCs; the material itself was cDNA or gDNA.

Per the study methods: How many nucleated cells were present was estimated from reference gene primer amplification. Profiled with immunoSEQ multiplex PCR; TCRdb holds only in-frame clones, not every one. D and trimming come from the DNA, and the V and J calls and clone size come from that table. This table holds 50,000 to 80,000 clones, about 86% found once. This clonotype was obtained from a man aged 50-59 years with active COVID-19. Sequenced material: peripheral blood. The V gene is TRBV27, the J gene TRBJ2-1, with 9 bases fitting TRBD1. DNA for the CDR3: TGTGCCAGCCGCGGACAGGGGCTCGGTGAGCAGTTCTTC. This gives the protein CASRGQGLGEQFF.